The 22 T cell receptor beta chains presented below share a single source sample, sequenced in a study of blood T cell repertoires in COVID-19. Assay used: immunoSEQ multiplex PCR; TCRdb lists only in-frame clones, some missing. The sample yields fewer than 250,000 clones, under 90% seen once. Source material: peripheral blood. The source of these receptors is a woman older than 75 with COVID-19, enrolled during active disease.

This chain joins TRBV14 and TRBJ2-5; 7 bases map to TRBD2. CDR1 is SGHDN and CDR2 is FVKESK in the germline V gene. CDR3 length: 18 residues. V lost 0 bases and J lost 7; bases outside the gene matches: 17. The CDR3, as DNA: TGTGCCAGCAGCCAAGATCCGGAGCGGGGCCCCGGTAAAGTGACCCAGTACTTC. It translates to CASSQDPERGPGKVTQYF.

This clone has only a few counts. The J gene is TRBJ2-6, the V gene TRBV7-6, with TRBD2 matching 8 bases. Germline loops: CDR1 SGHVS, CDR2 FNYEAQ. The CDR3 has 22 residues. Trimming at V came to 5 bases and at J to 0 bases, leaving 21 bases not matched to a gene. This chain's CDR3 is CASSPNLGRTKAGGSGANVLTF. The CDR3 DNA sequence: TGTGCCAGCAGCCCAAACCTCGGACGGACAAAGGCGGGAGGCTCTGGGGCCAACGTCCTGACTTTC.

The CDR3 spells CAISESRTGVSPLHF. CDR3 nucleotide sequence: TGTGCCATCAGTGAGTCGCGGACAGGGGTTTCACCCCTCCACTTT. The V gene is TRBV10-3, the J gene TRBJ1-6; 9 bases are a match to TRBD1. This CDR3 is built from 15 residues. Germline CDR1 is ENHRY and CDR2 is SYGVKD. Germline trimming cut 0 bases from V and 9 bases from J; bases unmatched to any gene: 3.

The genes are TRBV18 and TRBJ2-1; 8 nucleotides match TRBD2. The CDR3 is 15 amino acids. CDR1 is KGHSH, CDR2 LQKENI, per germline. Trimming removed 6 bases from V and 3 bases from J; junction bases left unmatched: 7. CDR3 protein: CASSPGLAGYNEQFF. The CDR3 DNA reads TGTGCCAGCTCCCCCGGGCTAGCGGGCTACAATGAGCAGTTCTTC. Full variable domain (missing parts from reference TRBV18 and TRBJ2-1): NAGVMQNPRHLVRRRGQEARLRCSPMKGHSHVYWYRQLPEEGLKFMVYLQKENIIDESGMPKERFSAEFPKEGPSILRIQQVVRGDSAAYFCASSPGLAGYNEQFFGPGTRLTVL.

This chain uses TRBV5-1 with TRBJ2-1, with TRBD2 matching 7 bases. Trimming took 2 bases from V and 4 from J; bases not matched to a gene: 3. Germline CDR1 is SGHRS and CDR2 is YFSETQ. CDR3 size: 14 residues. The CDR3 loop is CASSFSGAYNEQFF. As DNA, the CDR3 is TGCGCCAGCAGCTTCAGCGGGGCGTACAATGAGCAGTTCTTC.

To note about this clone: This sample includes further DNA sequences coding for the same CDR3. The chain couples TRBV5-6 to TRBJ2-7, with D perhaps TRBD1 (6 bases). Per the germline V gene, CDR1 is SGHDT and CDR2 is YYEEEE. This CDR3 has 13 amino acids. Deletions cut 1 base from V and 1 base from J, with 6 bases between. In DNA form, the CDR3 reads TGTGCCAGCAGCTTGAGGGGGTCCTACGAGCAGTACTTC. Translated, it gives CASSLRGSYEQYF.

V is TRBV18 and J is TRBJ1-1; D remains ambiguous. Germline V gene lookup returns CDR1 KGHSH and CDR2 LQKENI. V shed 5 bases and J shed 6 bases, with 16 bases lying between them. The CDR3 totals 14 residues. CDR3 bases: TGTGCCAGCTCAACGTTTGAGGGTAACGCTGAAGCTTTCTTT. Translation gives CASSTFEGNAEAFF. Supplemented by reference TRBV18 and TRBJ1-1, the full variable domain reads NAGVMQNPRHLVRRRGQEARLRCSPMKGHSHVYWYRQLPEEGLKFMVYLQKENIIDESGMPKERFSAEFPKEGPSILRIQQVVRGDSAAYFCASSTFEGNAEAFFGQGTRLTVV.

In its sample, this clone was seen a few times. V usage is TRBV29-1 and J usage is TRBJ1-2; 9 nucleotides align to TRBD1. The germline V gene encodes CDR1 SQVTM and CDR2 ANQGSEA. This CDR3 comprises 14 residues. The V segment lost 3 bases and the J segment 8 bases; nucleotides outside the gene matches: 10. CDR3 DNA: TGCAGCGTTGAGGACACAGGGGGCGCTCAGGGCTACACCTTC. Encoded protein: CSVEDTGGAQGYTF.

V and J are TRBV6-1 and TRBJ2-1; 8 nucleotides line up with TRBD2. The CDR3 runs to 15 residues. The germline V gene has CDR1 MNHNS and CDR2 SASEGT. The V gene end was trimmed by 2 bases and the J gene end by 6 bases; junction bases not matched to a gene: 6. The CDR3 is CASSEYGGAPNEQFF. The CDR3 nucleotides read TGTGCCAGCAGTGAATACGGGGGGGCCCCCAATGAGCAGTTCTTC.

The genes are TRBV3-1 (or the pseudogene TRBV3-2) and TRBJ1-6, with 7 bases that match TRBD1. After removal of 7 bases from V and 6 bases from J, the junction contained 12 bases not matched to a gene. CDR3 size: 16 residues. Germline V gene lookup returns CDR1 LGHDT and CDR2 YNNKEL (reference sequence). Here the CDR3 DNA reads TGTGCCAGCACCATCAGGGGGGCTGGGGCTAATTCACCCCTCCACTTT. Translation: CASTIRGAGANSPLHF.

The CDR3 is CAWRRLSGELFF. The CDR3 DNA reads as TGTGCCTGGAGGCGTCTATCCGGGGAGCTGTTTTTT. V usage is TRBV30 and J usage is TRBJ2-2; no firm D call. CDR3 size: 12 residues. Looked up from germline, CDR1 is GTSNPN and CDR2 is SVGIG (reference sequence). V lost 3 bases and J lost 6, with 8 bases in between.

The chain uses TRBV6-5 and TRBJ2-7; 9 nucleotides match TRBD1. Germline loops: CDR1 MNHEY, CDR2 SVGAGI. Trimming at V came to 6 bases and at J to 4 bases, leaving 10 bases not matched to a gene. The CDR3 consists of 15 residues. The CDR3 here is CASRYRDRDIYEQYF. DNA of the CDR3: TGTGCCAGCAGGTACCGGGACAGGGATATTTACGAGCAGTACTTC.

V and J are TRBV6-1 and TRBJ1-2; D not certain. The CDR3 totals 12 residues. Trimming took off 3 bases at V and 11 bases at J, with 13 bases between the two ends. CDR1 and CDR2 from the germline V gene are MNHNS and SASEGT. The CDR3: CASSETGNQYTF. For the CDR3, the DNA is TGTGCCAGCAGTGAGACCGGGAATCAGTACACCTTC.

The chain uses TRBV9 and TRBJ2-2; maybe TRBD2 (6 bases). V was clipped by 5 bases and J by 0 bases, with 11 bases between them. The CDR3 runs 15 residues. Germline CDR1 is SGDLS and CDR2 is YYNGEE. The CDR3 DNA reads TGTGCCAGCAGGGGGGACTTGTCGAACACCGGGGAGCTGTTTTTT. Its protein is CASRGDLSNTGELFF.

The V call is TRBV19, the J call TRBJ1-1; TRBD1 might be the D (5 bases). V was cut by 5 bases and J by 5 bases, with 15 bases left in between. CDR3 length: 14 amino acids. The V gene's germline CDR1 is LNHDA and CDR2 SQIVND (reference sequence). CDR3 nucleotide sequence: TGTGCCAGTAGTTTGTCTGGGGCGGGGACTGAAGCTTTCTTT. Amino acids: CASSLSGAGTEAFF.

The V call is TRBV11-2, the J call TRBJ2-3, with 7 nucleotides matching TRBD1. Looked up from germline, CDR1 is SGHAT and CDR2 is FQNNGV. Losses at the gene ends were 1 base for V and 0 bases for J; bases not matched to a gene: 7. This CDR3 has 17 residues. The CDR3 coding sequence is TGTGCCAGCAGCTTAGGGACAGGAGCTACTAGCACAGATACGCAGTATTTT. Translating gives CASSLGTGATSTDTQYF.

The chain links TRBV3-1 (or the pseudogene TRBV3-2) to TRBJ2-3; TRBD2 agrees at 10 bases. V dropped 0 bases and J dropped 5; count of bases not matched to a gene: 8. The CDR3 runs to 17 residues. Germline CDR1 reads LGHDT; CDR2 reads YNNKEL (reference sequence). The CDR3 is CASSQDPSGGALDTQYF. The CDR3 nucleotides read TGTGCCAGCAGCCAAGACCCCAGCGGGGGGGCTCTAGATACGCAGTATTTT.

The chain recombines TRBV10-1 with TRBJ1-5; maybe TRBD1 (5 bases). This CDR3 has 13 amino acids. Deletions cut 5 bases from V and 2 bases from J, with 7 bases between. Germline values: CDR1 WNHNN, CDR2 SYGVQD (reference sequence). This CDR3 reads CASSPGGNQPQHF. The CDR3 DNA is TGCGCCAGCAGTCCGGGGGGCAATCAGCCCCAGCATTTT.

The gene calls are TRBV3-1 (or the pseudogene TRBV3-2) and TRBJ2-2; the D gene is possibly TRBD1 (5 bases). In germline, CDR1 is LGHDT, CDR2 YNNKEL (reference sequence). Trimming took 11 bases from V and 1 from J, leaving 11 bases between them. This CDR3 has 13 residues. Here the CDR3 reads CASGPWNTGELFF. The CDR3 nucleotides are TGTGCCTCAGGGCCGTGGAACACCGGGGAGCTGTTTTTT.

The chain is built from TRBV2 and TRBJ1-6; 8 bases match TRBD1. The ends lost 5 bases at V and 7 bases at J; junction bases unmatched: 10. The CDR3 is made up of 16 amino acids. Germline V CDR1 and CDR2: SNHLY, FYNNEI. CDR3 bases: TGTGCCAGCAGTATTAGCCGACAGGGGCTGAATTCACCCCTCCACTTT. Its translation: CASSISRQGLNSPLHF.

This CDR3 reads CATSDPGRGGLFF. CDR3 DNA: TGTGCCACCAGTGACCCTGGACGGGGAGGGCTGTTTTTT. The V call is TRBV24-1, the J call TRBJ2-2; D is possibly TRBD2 (6 bases). CDR1 is KGHDR and CDR2 is SFDVKD in the germline V gene. The CDR3 spans 13 residues. Trimming left V 4 bases short and J 13 bases short, with 15 bases between.

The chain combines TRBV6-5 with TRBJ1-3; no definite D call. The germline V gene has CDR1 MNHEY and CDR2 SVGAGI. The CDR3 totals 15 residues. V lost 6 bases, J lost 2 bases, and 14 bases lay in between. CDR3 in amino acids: CASSPMDLAGNTIYF. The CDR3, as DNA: TGTGCCAGCAGCCCAATGGACTTAGCTGGAAACACCATATATTTT.